The 7 T cell receptor beta chains in this list originate from one sample, sequenced in a study of synovial regulatory T cells in juvenile arthritis (dated by TCRdb to the mid-2010s). Paper-wide results and their limitations: TCR diversity was lower in blood iaTreg cells than in other blood Treg cells, which is consistent with antigen-driven expansion.

Library preparation employed the immunoSEQ multiplex PCR assay. The source is immuneACCESS, and TCRdb retained only in-frame sequences with V and J called. Part of the clones is not carried over; for the studies checked, unresolved V genes explain less than half of this, and the remainder is unexplained. The sample table holds 9,700 or so clones. The biggest ten clones account for roughly 1.6% of the sample. Their antigens remain unidentified. Sequencing used Treg cells from blood. The cell subset or site label corresponds to: HLA-DR+ inflammation-associated blood Treg cells. The origin of the receptors is a donor under 30 with juvenile idiopathic arthritis.

The rearrangement joins TRBV5-6 to TRBJ1-5; as DNA is missing, the TRBD1 call by TCRdb cannot be tested. The CDR3 contains 13 residues. A DNA sequence was not provided. In germline, CDR1 is SGHDT, CDR2 YYEEEE. CDR3 in amino acids: CASSLGGDQPQHF.

The chain joins TRBV4-1 to TRBJ2-2. The length of the CDR3 is 14 residues. No DNA is listed. Looked up from germline, CDR1 is MGHRA and CDR2 is YSYEKL. CDR3 residues: CASSQVPMTGELFF.

Here the CDR3 reads CASKPGLGSTSQYF. The genes are TRBV6-5 and TRBJ2-7; the TCRdb D gene call, TRBD2, has no DNA to confirm it. The CDR3 is 14 residues long. No DNA sequence is on record. From germline, CDR1 is MNHEY and CDR2 SVGAGI.

This chain uses TRBV6-6 with TRBJ1-3. Per germline, CDR1 MNHNY and CDR2 SVGAGI (reference sequence). The CDR3 has 14 amino acids. The DNA is not on file. CDR3 sequence reads: CASSYSGGPNTIYF.

The chain recombines TRBV19 with TRBJ1-2. There are 13 residues in the CDR3. No DNA accompanies this entry. CDR1 is LNHDA and CDR2 is SQIVND in the germline V gene (reference sequence). The CDR3 is CASSIVGGYGYTF.

V usage is TRBV7-2 and J usage is TRBJ2-1; TCRdb's assignment of TRBD2 cannot be checked, as there is no DNA. Germline V gene data show CDR1 as SGHTA and CDR2 as FQGNSA. The CDR3 loop spans 15 amino acids. No DNA has been recorded. The CDR3 spells CASNRLAGGGDEQFF.

This chain connects TRBV29-1 to TRBJ2-1; TCRdb proposes TRBD2, but this gene call is untestable without DNA. The CDR3 is made up of 18 amino acids. There is no recorded DNA. Germline V gene sequence: CDR1 SQVTM, CDR2 ANQGSEA. This CDR3 reads CSVVSPVGTSGYYNEQFF.